Presented here are 30 T cell receptor beta chains from one specimen sequenced in a study of CD8 T cells in ankylosing spondylitis (TCRdb year 2017). The method was 5' RACE. The run used an Illumina HiSeq 2500. TCRdb cleaned the public reads at Q25 with fastp, built clones with MiXCR and kept in-frame beta chains. Identical CDR3 protein sequences are pooled into one entry, listed with their most common genes and DNA. The table for this sample lists under 150,000 distinct CDR3 sequences; roughly a tenth of them were counted only once. The top ten clonotypes cover approximately 3.4% of the sample. Sequencing input: blood, either unsorted or a sorted T cell fraction (not recorded which). The receptor source for this set is a male donor with ankylosing spondylitis or in good health (not recorded which).

This clonotype was recorded at least ten times. The chain links TRBV5-1 to TRBJ2-7; D not certain. Germline V gene lookup returns CDR1 SGHRS and CDR2 YFSETQ. Trimming cost V 0 bases and J 2 bases, with 9 bases left between them. This CDR3 is built from 14 residues. The CDR3: CASSLGGETYEQYF. CDR3 bases: TGCGCCAGCAGCTTGGGCGGAGAAACCTACGAGCAGTACTTC.

Many counts were recorded for this clonotype. V and J are TRBV12-3 or TRBV12-4 and TRBJ1-1; D is unresolved. The CDR3 runs to 12 residues. The germline V and J ends were trimmed by 5 bases and 5 bases, with 9 bases remaining between them. The DNA for the CDR3 is TGTGCCAGCAGTCTAGTGGTAACTGAAGCTTTCTTT. It yields the protein CASSLVVTEAFF.

The gene calls are TRBV12-3 or TRBV12-4 and TRBJ2-6; D perhaps matches TRBD1 (6 bases). The V and J ends lost 5 bases and 2 bases respectively, with 10 bases between them. The CDR3 totals 15 residues. DNA for the CDR3: TGTGCCAGCAGTGCACAGGGACCTGGGGCCAACGTCCTGACTTTC. Its translation is CASSAQGPGANVLTF.

A word on this clonotype: A much larger clone differs by one base, so this may be a read error. The chain joins TRBV9 to TRBJ2-7; TRBD1 matches 9 bases. This CDR3 is 12 amino acids long. V dropped 7 bases and J dropped 6; count of bases not matched to a gene: 5. Germline V lookup: CDR1 SGDLS, CDR2 YYNGEE. The CDR3 protein is CASRGQGFEQYF. The CDR3 coding sequence is TGTGCCAGCCGCGGACAGGGGTTCGAGCAGTACTTC.

This clonotype was seen ten or more times. This rearrangement joins TRBV20-1 to TRBJ2-7; D may be TRBD1 (6 bases). This CDR3 has 14 amino acids. Trimming took 3 bases from V and 0 from J, leaving 12 bases between them. Germline values: CDR1 DFQATT, CDR2 SNEGSKA (reference sequence). CDR3 sequence reads: CSARDQGSSYEQYF. The CDR3 DNA sequence: TGCAGTGCTAGGGATCAGGGGTCCTCCTACGAGCAGTACTTC.

The chain couples TRBV7-2 to TRBJ2-7, with 11 bases matching TRBD2. V gave up 3 bases and J gave up 2 bases; unmatched junction bases: 9. The germline CDR1 and CDR2 sequences are SGHTA and FQGNSA. The CDR3 has 17 residues. The DNA for the CDR3 is TGTGCCAGCAGCTTCGCCCTCGGACTAGCGGGCCCCTACGAGCAGTACTTC. Its protein product is CASSFALGLAGPYEQYF.

This clonotype has a count of ten or more. This chain joins TRBV20-1 and TRBJ2-3; 15 bases are shared with TRBD2. The CDR3 is 14 amino acids. The V gene's germline CDR1 is DFQATT and CDR2 SNEGSKA (reference sequence). V trimming: 7 bases; J trimming: 7 bases; junction bases outside the gene matches: 6. The CDR3 reads CSVGTSGRTNTQYF. The CDR3, as DNA: TGCAGTGTCGGGACTAGCGGGAGGACGAATACGCAGTATTTT.

This clonotype was seen ten or more times. The chain has TRBV5-1 and TRBJ2-7; perhaps TRBD1 as D (6 bases). The V gene's germline CDR1 is SGHRS and CDR2 YFSETQ. The CDR3 extends over 15 amino acids. Trimming stripped 3 bases from V and 1 base from J, with 14 bases between. The CDR3 sequence is CASSSEKGGSYEQYF. In DNA, the CDR3 is TGCGCCAGCAGCTCGGAGAAAGGGGGTTCCTACGAGCAGTACTTC. Full variable domain (remainder filled in from reference TRBV5-1 and TRBJ2-7): KAGVTQTPRYLIKTRGQQVTLSCSPISGHRSVSWYQQTPGQGLQFLFEYFSETQRNKGNFPGRFSGRQFSNSRSEMNVSTLELGDSALYLCASSSEKGGSYEQYFGPGTRLTVT.

A note on this clonotype: One junction end does not reproduce the germline sequence, and a read error may be involved. The chain carries TRBV6-2 or TRBV6-3 and TRBJ2-5; D not certain. The CDR3 contains 15 residues. Germline CDR1 is MNHEY and CDR2 is SVGEGT. The CDR3: CASSYSTPSQETLYF. CDR3 nucleotide sequence: TGTGCCAGCAGTTACTCGACTCCAAGCCAAGAGACCCTGTATTTC.

The rearrangement joins TRBV4-3 to TRBJ1-2; tentative D call: TRBD1 (6 bases). The CDR3 is 16 amino acids. The V end lost 0 bases, the J end lost 8 bases, and 19 bases lay between the germline ends. Germline V gives CDR1 LGHNA, CDR2 YSLEER. DNA of the CDR3: TGCGCCAGCAGCCAAGATTTGGGACAAGGGCATCGAGGCTACACCTTC. Translating it yields CASSQDLGQGHRGYTF.

The DNA for the CDR3 is TGTGCCAGCAGCAAGACTCCACGGCGAATACAAGAGACCCAGTACTTC. This encodes CASSKTPRRIQETQYF. The J gene is TRBJ2-5, the V gene TRBV5-5; D gene unclear. There are 16 residues in the CDR3. Germline V gene sequence: CDR1 SGHKS, CDR2 YYEKEE (reference sequence). The V end was cut by 4 bases, the J end by 2 bases, with 18 bases between.

This clonotype was detected only a few times. The chain carries TRBV28 and TRBJ2-7, with 10 nucleotides matching TRBD2. The V segment lost 6 bases and the J segment 0 bases; nucleotides outside the gene matches: 5. This CDR3 region has 15 residues. CDR1 MDHEN and CDR2 SYDVKM come from the germline V gene. The CDR3 is CASRSLAGDSYEQYF. The CDR3 bases are TGTGCCAGCAGAAGTCTAGCGGGAGACTCCTACGAGCAGTACTTC.

The CDR3 DNA reads as TGTGCCAGCAGCCTTAGGAGACCGGGACAGGGACCGTTTGGGGCCAACGTCCTGACTTTC. It codes for CASSLRRPGQGPFGANVLTF. The rearrangement uses TRBV11-2 and TRBJ2-6, with TRBD1 matching 9 bases. The V segment lost 5 bases and the J segment 3 bases; nucleotides outside the gene matches: 17. The CDR3 has 20 residues. Germline lookup yields CDR1 SGHAT and CDR2 FQNNGV. Full variable domain (missing parts from reference TRBV11-2 and TRBJ2-6): EAGVAQSPRYKIIEKRQSVAFWCNPISGHATLYWYQQILGQGPKLLIQFQNNGVVDDSQLPKDRFSAERLKGVDSTLKIQPAKLEDSAVYLCASSLRRPGQGPFGANVLTFGAGSRLTVL.

This clonotype appeared many times. The chain is built from TRBV5-5 and TRBJ1-4; D ambiguous. Germline V gene lookup returns CDR1 SGHKS and CDR2 YYEKEE (reference sequence). The CDR3 sequence is 15 residues long. The V and J ends lost 3 bases and 7 bases respectively, with 16 bases between them. Written as DNA, the CDR3 is TGTGCCAGCAGCTCCCGACCCGACGGTGGTGAAAAACTGTTTTTT. Its protein is CASSSRPDGGEKLFF.

Many counts were recorded for this clonotype. The chain combines TRBV20-1 with TRBJ2-1; D is possibly TRBD2 (6 bases). The CDR3 runs to 15 residues. The V gene's germline CDR1 is DFQATT and CDR2 SNEGSKA (reference sequence). Trimming left V 0 bases short and J 6 bases short, with 15 bases between. CDR3 sequence reads: CSAREIGGIRNEQFF. CDR3 coding DNA: TGCAGTGCTAGAGAGATTGGCGGGATCCGCAATGAGCAGTTCTTC.

At least ten counts were recorded for this clonotype. The chain uses TRBV20-1 and TRBJ2-7, with TRBD2 matching over 16 bases. The V and J ends lost 2 bases and 0 bases, in that order; junction bases with no gene match: 10. This CDR3 contains 19 residues. Germline CDR1 DFQATT, CDR2 SNEGSKA (reference sequence). This CDR3 reads CSARNPGTSGRGSSYEQYF. CDR3 nucleotides: TGCAGTGCTAGAAATCCCGGGACTAGCGGGAGGGGGAGCTCCTACGAGCAGTACTTC.

The chain carries TRBV18 and TRBJ2-1; the match to TRBD1 covers 7 bases. The length of the CDR3 is 12 residues. V lost 4 bases and J lost 10; bases outside the gene matches: 4. The V gene's germline CDR1 is KGHSH and CDR2 LQKENI. The CDR3 here is CASSQPTGEQFF. As DNA, the CDR3 is TGTGCCAGCTCACAACCGACAGGGGAGCAGTTCTTC. Filled out from reference TRBV18 and TRBJ2-1, the complete variable domain reads NAGVMQNPRHLVRRRGQEARLRCSPMKGHSHVYWYRQLPEEGLKFMVYLQKENIIDESGMPKERFSAEFPKEGPSILRIQQVVRGDSAAYFCASSQPTGEQFFGPGTRLTVL.

This clonotype has a count of ten or more. The V call is TRBV5-1, the J call TRBJ2-3; D is uncertain. The V end was cut by 0 bases, the J end by 6 bases, with 8 bases between. This CDR3 spans 13 amino acids. Germline CDR1 is SGHRS and CDR2 is YFSETQ. CDR3 sequence: CASSLGPADTQYF. CDR3 bases: TGCGCCAGCAGCTTGGGTCCTGCGGATACGCAGTATTTT.

This clonotype came up many times. V usage is TRBV20-1 and J usage is TRBJ2-3; no firm D call. V lost 0 bases to trimming and J lost 2 bases, with 6 bases between them. CDR3 length: 13 amino acids. Germline V CDR1 and CDR2: DFQATT, SNEGSKA (reference sequence). The DNA of the CDR3 is TGCAGTGCTAGAGATGGGCCCACAGATACGCAGTATTTT. Residues: CSARDGPTDTQYF.

This clonotype was seen ten or more times. The rearrangement links TRBV20-1 to TRBJ2-7, with TRBD2 identical over 12 bases. The germline V gene has CDR1 DFQATT and CDR2 SNEGSKA (reference sequence). The CDR3 is made up of 13 amino acids. Trimming at V came to 1 base and at J to 6 bases, leaving 1 base not matched to a gene. The DNA for the CDR3 is TGCAGTGCTAGAGCGGGACTAGCGGGCGAGCAGTACTTC. It yields the protein CSARAGLAGEQYF.

The sample holds many counts of this clonotype. The rearrangement joins TRBV2 to TRBJ2-1, with 7 bases aligning to TRBD1. Trimming cost V 2 bases and J 5 bases; bases outside gene matches: 9. The CDR3 loop spans 16 amino acids. Germline V CDR1 and CDR2: SNHLY, FYNNEI. The CDR3 nucleotides are TGTGCCAGCAGTGAACCTCTACGGACAGGCGACAATGAGCAGTTCTTC. This sequence encodes CASSEPLRTGDNEQFF.

This clonotype was detected a few times. V is TRBV10-3 and J is TRBJ2-7; D not certain. Trimming shortened V by 10 bases and J by 6 bases, and 16 bases separated the two germline ends. Germline V gives CDR1 ENHRY, CDR2 SYGVKD. The CDR3 totals 12 residues. The CDR3 reads CATSRAAREQYF. The CDR3 nucleotides read TGTGCCACTTCTCGGGCGGCGCGCGAGCAGTACTTC.

This clonotype has a count of ten or more. The V call is TRBV5-1, the J call TRBJ2-6, with 7 bases identical to TRBD1. The CDR3 is 17 amino acids. CDR1 is SGHRS and CDR2 is YFSETQ in the germline V gene. V lost 0 bases and J lost 4; bases outside the gene matches: 7. CDR3 amino acids: CASSLATGVGGANVLTF. Here the CDR3 DNA reads TGCGCCAGCAGCTTGGCTACAGGGGTTGGCGGGGCCAACGTCCTGACTTTC.

The V and J genes are TRBV5-1 and TRBJ2-2; 7 bases fit TRBD1. Trimming took 4 bases from V and 3 from J; bases not matched to a gene: 3. The CDR3 consists of 14 residues. CDR1 is SGHRS and CDR2 is YFSETQ in the germline V gene. For the CDR3, the DNA is TGCGCCAGCAGCCTCGGACAGGACACCGGGGAGCTGTTTTTT. Translated, it gives CASSLGQDTGELFF.

There are many counts of this clonotype. The rearrangement links TRBV28 to TRBJ2-5, with 10 bases that match TRBD2. CDR1 and CDR2 (germline): MDHEN, SYDVKM. This CDR3 is 15 amino acids long. With 0 bases clipped from V and 3 bases from J, the junction kept 1 base outside the gene matches. In DNA, the CDR3 is TGTGCCAGCAGTTTATGGCTAGCGGGAGAAGAGACCCAGTACTTC. Its translation: CASSLWLAGEETQYF.

This sequence joins TRBV4-2 and TRBJ2-5; TRBD2 matches 8 bases. Germline values: CDR1 LGHNA, CDR2 YNFKEQ. Trimming removed 0 bases from V and 7 bases from J; junction bases left unmatched: 7. The CDR3 is made up of 15 amino acids. Here the CDR3 DNA reads TGTGCCAGCAGCCAAGATCACGGGAGGGACGCGACCCAGTACTTC. It is translated as CASSQDHGRDATQYF.

The CDR3 sequence is CASSLGAGVYNEQFF. Written as DNA, the CDR3 is TGTGCCAGCAGCTTAGGAGCGGGAGTCTACAATGAGCAGTTCTTC. This chain joins TRBV7-9 and TRBJ2-1; TRBD2 matches at 8 bases. With 1 base clipped from V and 3 bases from J, the junction kept 2 bases outside the gene matches. From germline, CDR1 is SEHNR and CDR2 FQNEAQ (reference sequence). This CDR3 spans 15 amino acids. Supplemented by reference TRBV7-9 and TRBJ2-1, the full variable domain reads DTGVSQNPRHKITKRGQNVTFRCDPISEHNRLYWYRQTLGQGPEFLTYFQNEAQLEKSRLLSDRFSAERPKGSFSTLEIQRTEQGDSAMYLCASSLGAGVYNEQFFGPGTRLTVL.

This clonotype was observed many times. This sequence joins TRBV5-1 and TRBJ2-1; 7 bases line up with TRBD1. Germline V gene sequence: CDR1 SGHRS, CDR2 YFSETQ. The trim removed 4 bases at V and 5 bases at J, leaving 12 bases unmatched. This CDR3 region has 16 residues. CDR3 nucleotides: TGCGCCAGCAGCCAAGGGACAGCCGCCGGGCACAATGAGCAGTTCTTC. Amino acids: CASSQGTAAGHNEQFF.

The rearrangement links TRBV20-1 to TRBJ1-2; TRBD1 aligns across 10 bases. CDR1 is DFQATT and CDR2 is SNEGSKA in the germline V gene (reference sequence). Germline trimming cut 4 bases from V and 4 bases from J; bases unmatched to any gene: 3. The CDR3 runs to 13 residues. DNA for the CDR3: TGCAGTGCTAATGGACAGGGGGGCTATGGCTACACCTTC. The encoded protein is CSANGQGGYGYTF.

This clonotype was observed a few times. Here the CDR3 reads CASSARGGSEQFF. DNA for the CDR3: TGTGCCAGCAGTGCCCGGGGAGGAAGTGAGCAGTTCTTC. V gene TRBV6-2 or TRBV6-3 combines with J gene TRBJ2-1; D is perhaps TRBD2 (6 bases). V shed 5 bases and J shed 9 bases, with 14 bases lying between them. This CDR3 comprises 13 residues. Germline V gene sequence: CDR1 MNHEY, CDR2 SVGEGT.